This is a list of T cell receptor beta chains from one sample in a study of cytomegalovirus exposure and HLA in healthy donors. Measured with immunoSEQ multiplex PCR; TCRdb has only the in-frame clones, and not every one. The repertoire includes 150,000 to 200,000 clones, 65% to 85% of them detected once, and roughly 2.8% sits in the top ten. Sequencing was performed on PBMCs. Receptor source: a woman in her late teens or twenties in good health and CMV-seropositive. Each CDR3 is given with its conserved first and last residue. D genes are given only for firm matches. A clone size is listed for some rows: how often the clone was seen (once, few, many), or a class if it is expanded.

16 | . | . | TRBJ2-6 | TRBV6-5 | CASSYSPFSGANVLTF | TGTGCCAGCAGTTACTCCCCCTTCTCTGGGGCCAACGTCCTGACTTTC
17 | . | TRBD1 | TRBJ1-5 | TRBV19 | CASSIRRGQGRHQPQHF | TGTGCCAGTAGTATACGGAGGGGACAGGGTCGCCATCAGCCCCAGCATTTT
14 | . | . | TRBJ2-5 | TRBV9 | CASSVKPYQETQYF | TGTGCCAGCAGCGTAAAACCCTATCAAGAGACCCAGTACTTC
14 | . | . | TRBJ2-3 | TRBV5-1 | CASAPRPSTDTQYF | TGCGCCAGCGCGCCTAGACCTAGCACAGATACGCAGTATTTT
15 | . | TRBD1 | TRBJ2-7 | TRBV5-6 | CASSYRDRGSYEQYF | TGTGCCAGCAGCTACCGGGACAGGGGGTCCTACGAGCAGTACTTC
12 | . | . | TRBJ1-1 | TRBV18 | CASSPTGPEAFF | TGTGCCAGCTCACCGACGGGTCCTGAAGCTTTCTTT
14 | . | . | TRBJ1-1 | TRBV5-6 | CASSFTIMNTEAFF | TGTGCCAGCAGCTTTACTATTATGAACACTGAAGCTTTCTTT
15 | . | . | TRBJ2-3 | TRBV7-9 | CASTVGGGMTDTQYF | TGTGCCAGCACCGTAGGAGGGGGCATGACAGATACGCAGTATTTT
17 | once | . | TRBJ2-6 | TRBV7-8 | CASTETRQISGANVLTF | TGTGCCAGCACCGAAACGAGACAAATCTCTGGGGCCAACGTCCTGACTTTC
13 | . | . | TRBJ1-4 | TRBV2 | CASHQRDSEKLFF | TGTGCCAGCCATCAGCGGGATAGCGAAAAACTGTTTTTT
13 | . | . | TRBJ1-5 | TRBV9 | CASAGGLNQPQHF | TGTGCCTCCGCCGGGGGTCTGAATCAGCCCCAGCATTTT
14 | . | . | TRBJ2-5 | TRBV4-1 | CASSQDRFWETQYF | TGCGCCAGCAGCCAAGATCGGTTTTGGGAGACCCAGTACTTC
15 | . | . | TRBJ2-7 | TRBV18 | CASSPPNLADYEQYF | TGTGCCAGCTCACCACCAAATTTGGCGGACTACGAGCAGTACTTC
16 | . | . | TRBJ2-7 | TRBV27 | CASRLSGTAGSYEQYF | TGTGCCAGCAGACTTTCCGGGACAGCGGGCTCCTACGAGCAGTACTTC
16 | . | TRBD1 | TRBJ2-1 | TRBV4-2 | CASSQARTGYGNEQFF | TGTGCCAGCAGCCAAGCGAGGACAGGGTATGGGAATGAGCAGTTCTTC
16 | . | . | TRBJ2-1 | TRBV7-9 | CASSPPIGGQYNEQFF | TGTGCCAGCAGCCCCCCGATTGGGGGCCAGTACAATGAGCAGTTCTTC
16 | . | . | TRBJ2-2 | TRBV5-6 | CASRSFQGFYTGELFF | TGTGCCAGCAGGTCGTTCCAGGGGTTTTACACCGGGGAGCTGTTTTTT
16 | . | . | TRBJ1-1 | TRBV2 | CASSELGGFPNTEAFF | TGTGCCAGCAGTGAGCTAGGAGGGTTCCCCAACACTGAAGCTTTCTTT
11 | . | TRBD1 | TRBJ1-1 | TRBV20-1 | CSASGQGAAFF | TGCAGTGCTTCGGGACAGGGGGCGGCTTTCTTT
14 | . | . | TRBJ1-6 | TRBV12-2 | CASRPEQGTSPLHF | TGTGCAAGTCGCCCGGAACAGGGGACTTCACCCCTCCACTTT
17 | . | TRBD2 | TRBJ2-3 | TRBV5-1 | CASSTPGLAGITDTQYF | TGCGCCAGCAGCACGCCGGGACTAGCGGGGATCACAGATACGCAGTATTTT
13 | . | TRBD1 | TRBJ1-1 | TRBV29-1 | CSGNRGKDTEAFF | TGCAGCGGTAACAGGGGGAAGGACACTGAAGCTTTCTTT
13 | . | . | TRBJ2-7 | TRBV12-5 | CASGLGSRYEQYF | TGTGCTAGTGGGTTGGGGAGCCGCTACGAGCAGTACTTC
15 | . | TRBD2 | TRBJ2-3 | TRBV2 | CASSAGLANTDTQYF | TGTGCCAGCAGTGCGGGACTAGCGAACACAGATACGCAGTATTTT
15 | . | TRBD2 | TRBJ2-3 | TRBV19 | CASSNQAGGTDTQYF | TGTGCCAGTAGTAATCAAGCGGGGGGCACAGATACGCAGTATTTT
12 | . | TRBD1 | TRBJ1-2 | TRBV6-5 | CASRNDRGSYTF | TGTGCCAGCAGGAACGACAGGGGGAGCTACACCTTC
14 | . | TRBD1 | TRBJ1-1 | TRBV5-1 | CASRGAGGFTEAFF | TGCGCCAGCAGAGGTGCAGGGGGTTTCACTGAAGCTTTCTTT
13 | . | . | TRBJ1-3 | TRBV25-1 | CASSSSGANTIYF | TGTGCCAGCAGTAGTTCAGGGGCAAACACCATATATTTT
16 | . | TRBD1 | TRBJ1-2 | TRBV28 | CASRQAGTAINYGYTF | TGTGCCAGCAGGCAAGCCGGGACAGCCATAAACTATGGCTACACCTTC
15 | medium-sized | TRBD2 | TRBJ2-5 | TRBV6-1 | CASSEASGGPETQYF | TGTGCCAGCAGTGAAGCGTCGGGGGGGCCAGAGACCCAGTACTTC
17 | few | TRBD2 | TRBJ2-3 | TRBV2 | CASSGGWTSGDTDTQYF | TGTGCCAGCAGTGGGGGGTGGACTAGCGGGGACACAGATACGCAGTATTTT
15 | . | . | TRBJ1-1 | TRBV5-6 | CASSGLNRGFTEAFF | TGTGCCAGCAGCGGACTTAATCGGGGGTTCACTGAAGCTTTCTTT
15 | once | . | TRBJ2-5 | TRBV6-5 | CASSYSLSGQETQYF | TGTGCCAGCAGTTACTCCCTTTCCGGCCAAGAGACCCAGTACTTC
13 | . | TRBD1 | TRBJ1-1 | TRBV6-1 | CATTDRENTEAFF | TGTGCCACTACCGACAGGGAGAACACTGAAGCTTTCTTT
13 | . | . | TRBJ2-5 | TRBV6-1 | CASRDGGKETQYF | TGTGCCAGCAGGGATGGGGGGAAAGAGACCCAGTACTTC
17 | . | . | TRBJ2-7 | TRBV4-1 | CASSQDHQAGTSYEQYF | TGCGCCAGCAGCCAAGATCACCAGGCAGGAACCTCCTACGAGCAGTACTTC
16 | . | . | TRBJ2-4 | TRBV10-3 | CAISVRMRGSGNIQYF | TGTGCCATCAGTGTTAGGATGCGGGGCTCGGGAAACATTCAGTACTTC
17 | . | . | TRBJ2-7 | TRBV15 | CATSRASPYRVRFEQYF | TGTGCCACCAGCAGAGCCTCCCCCTACAGGGTTCGTTTCGAGCAGTACTTC
15 | once | . | TRBJ2-1 | TRBV28 | CASSLPPGVIYEQFF | TGTGCCAGCAGCCTCCCCCCCGGGGTTATCTATGAGCAGTTCTTC
15 | . | . | TRBJ2-7 | TRBV6-1 | CASSAPGESDYEQYF | TGTGCCAGCAGTGCCCCGGGGGAGTCAGATTACGAGCAGTACTTC
14 | . | . | TRBJ1-2 | TRBV19 | CASSIGAGDYGYTF | TGTGCCAGTAGTATAGGTGCCGGGGACTATGGCTACACCTTC
14 | . | TRBD2 | TRBJ2-2 | TRBV5-4 | CASSALGGVGELFF | TGTGCCAGCAGCGCCCTGGGGGGGGTCGGGGAGCTGTTTTTT
14 | few | TRBD2 | TRBJ2-7 | TRBV6-5 | CASGTSGGSYEQYF | TGTGCCAGCGGGACTAGCGGGGGGTCCTACGAGCAGTACTTC
11 | . | . | TRBJ1-1 | TRBV29-1 | CSVDRDTEAFF | TGCAGCGTTGACAGGGACACTGAAGCTTTCTTT
13 | . | TRBD1 | TRBJ1-5 | TRBV9 | CASRHRQGRPQHF | TGTGCCAGCAGGCATAGACAGGGCCGGCCCCAGCATTTT
15 | . | . | TRBJ1-1 | TRBV6-1 | CATGRGRVEDTEAFF | TGTGCCACCGGGCGGGGGCGGGTGGAGGACACTGAAGCTTTCTTT
14 | . | . | TRBJ1-2 | TRBV7-2 | CASSLTGADRGYTF | TGTGCCAGCAGCCTCACCGGAGCGGACCGTGGCTACACCTTC
12 | . | . | TRBJ2-2 | TRBV7-2 | CASSSVDGELFF | TGTGCCAGCAGCTCCGTAGACGGGGAGCTGTTTTTT
15 | . | . | TRBJ2-7 | TRBV10-1 | CASSESGRTPNEQYF | TGCGCCAGCAGTGAGTCGGGGCGCACCCCGAACGAGCAGTACTTC